These T cell receptor beta chains were read from a single sample in a study of T cells in localized non-small cell lung cancer. Profiled with immunoSEQ multiplex PCR; TCRdb holds only in-frame clones, not every one. Here the sample spans roughly 27,000 clones, 90% being singletons. The input for sequencing was peripheral blood, taken before any cancer treatment. The source is a woman between 35 and 75 years old with stage I lung adenocarcinoma. The CDR3 runs from the conserved cysteine through the conserved F or W. A D gene is named only where the DNA matches it firmly. Rows may omit the clone size; those that give it use once, few, many or a size class.

clone_size j_call v_call d_call cdr3_aa cdr3_nt
NA TRBJ2-3 TRBV11-2 TRBD2 CASSVLAESSTDTQYF TGTGCCAGCAGCGTACTAGCGGAGTCTAGCACAGATACGCAGTATTTT
NA TRBJ1-3 TRBV2 TRBD1 CASSERQGSGNTIYF TGTGCCAGCAGTGAAAGACAGGGCAGTGGAAACACCATATATTTT
NA TRBJ1-1 TRBV7-9 NA CASSPTGGNTEAFF TGTGCCAGCAGCCCGACCGGGGGGAACACTGAAGCTTTCTTT
NA TRBJ1-5 TRBV19 TRBD1 CASRTTPGQQYPQHF TGTGCCAGTAGGACCACGCCGGGACAGCAGTATCCCCAGCATTTT
few TRBJ2-1 TRBV6-6 TRBD2 CASSYGGLAGDEQFF TGTGCCAGCAGTTACGGGGGACTAGCGGGAGATGAGCAGTTCTTC
NA TRBJ1-2 TRBV19 NA CARNLAPNYGYTF TGTGCCAGAAACCTGGCCCCTAACTATGGCTACACCTTC
NA TRBJ2-7 TRBV5-5 NA CASSLVVAVSSYEQYF TGTGCCAGCAGCTTGGTCGTCGCAGTAAGCTCCTACGAGCAGTACTTC
NA TRBJ1-5 TRBV10-2 NA CASMGEHQPQHF TGCGCCAGCATGGGGGAACATCAGCCCCAGCATTTT
NA TRBJ1-2 TRBV27 NA CASSLQGTPNYGYTF TGTGCCAGCAGTTTACAAGGGACCCCTAACTATGGCTACACCTTC
NA TRBJ2-7 TRBV2 TRBD2 CASSGLAGFYEQYF TGTGCCAGCAGTGGACTAGCGGGATTCTACGAGCAGTACTTC
NA TRBJ2-3 TRBV5-8 NA CASSRRAGSDTQYF TGTGCCAGCAGCCGGAGGGCGGGATCGGATACGCAGTATTTT
NA TRBJ2-1 TRBV5-1 NA CASSADAYNEQFF TGCGCCAGCAGCGCGGACGCGTACAATGAGCAGTTCTTC
NA TRBJ1-2 TRBV6-5 TRBD1 CASSYGTVGSGDGYTF TGTGCCAGCAGTTACGGGACAGTGGGATCGGGCGATGGCTACACCTTC
NA TRBJ1-4 TRBV9 TRBD1 CASSADRANEKLFF TGTGCCAGCAGCGCCGACAGGGCTAATGAAAAACTGTTTTTT
NA TRBJ2-7 TRBV7-2 NA CASSLSYEQYF TGTGCCAGCAGCCTTTCCTACGAGCAGTACTTC
NA TRBJ1-2 TRBV6-5 NA CASSSYPPSLGYTF TGTGCCAGCAGTTCCTACCCCCCGTCGTTAGGCTACACCTTC
once TRBJ2-1 TRBV7-8 TRBD2 CASSLVASGAPMEQFF TGTGCCAGCAGCTTAGTCGCTAGCGGGGCCCCCATGGAGCAGTTCTTC
NA TRBJ1-2 TRBV29-1 TRBD1 CSGLQGDYGYTF TGCAGCGGGTTACAGGGGGACTATGGCTACACCTTC
once TRBJ2-5 TRBV19 NA CASSIGDSEETQYF TGTGCCAGTAGTATAGGAGACAGCGAAGAGACCCAGTACTTC
NA TRBJ1-1 TRBV9 NA CASSLGHMNTEAFF TGTGCCAGCAGCCTGGGACACATGAACACTGAAGCTTTCTTT
NA TRBJ1-6 TRBV28 TRBD1 CASSIPGQGNSPLHF TGTGCCAGCAGTATACCGGGACAGGGAAATTCACCCCTCCACTTT
NA TRBJ2-4 TRBV18 TRBD2 CASSPSTSGLLAKNIQYF TGTGCCAGCTCACCCTCGACTAGCGGGCTACTAGCCAAAAACATTCAGTACTTC
NA TRBJ2-3 TRBV30 NA CAWRARRNTDTQYF TGTGCCTGGAGGGCACGCCGAAACACAGATACGCAGTATTTT